This T cell receptor (beta chain) was identified in a study of cytomegalovirus exposure and HLA in healthy donors. Across the study: Approximately 190 million T cells yielded 117 million unique TCR beta sequences, as an earlier analysis found.

General study results and limits: V segments that were indistinguishable, TRBV6-2 and TRBV6-3 among them, were omitted from analysis.

Comments on this clone: The antigen is not known.

Vbeta (60) and Jbeta (13) primers were used in the PCR. Clones were read by immunoSEQ multiplex PCR, and TCRdb kept only the in-frame ones, dropping some. The table includes about 200,000 clones, around three quarters detected once. Germline values: CDR1 WSHSY, CDR2 SAAADI. Trimming at V came to 7 bases and at J to 4 bases, leaving 13 bases not matched to a gene. The CDR3 sequence is 16 residues long. The chain carries TRBV10-2 and TRBJ2-3, with 8 bases fitting TRBD1. The clonotype comes from a woman aged 25 to 39 in good health and CMV-seropositive. Source material: PBMCs. The CDR3 spells CASMEGTGVFADTQYF. CDR3 nucleotides: TGCGCCAGCATGGAGGGGACAGGCGTTTTTGCAGATACGCAGTATTTT.